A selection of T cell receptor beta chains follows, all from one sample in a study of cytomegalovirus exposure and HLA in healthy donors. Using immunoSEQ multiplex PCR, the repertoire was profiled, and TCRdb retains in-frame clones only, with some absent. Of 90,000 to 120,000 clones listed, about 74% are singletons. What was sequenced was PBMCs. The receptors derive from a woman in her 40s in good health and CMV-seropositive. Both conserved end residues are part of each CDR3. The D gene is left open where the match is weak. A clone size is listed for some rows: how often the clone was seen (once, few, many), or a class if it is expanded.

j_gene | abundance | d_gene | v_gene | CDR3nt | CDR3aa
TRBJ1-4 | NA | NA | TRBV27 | TGTGCCAGCAGTTTGAGTCGAGTAAATGAAAAACTGTTTTTT | CASSLSRVNEKLFF
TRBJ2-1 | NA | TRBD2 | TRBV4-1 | TGCGCCAGCAGCCAATTACTAGCGGCAAGCTCCTACAATGAGCAGTTCTTC | CASSQLLAASSYNEQFF
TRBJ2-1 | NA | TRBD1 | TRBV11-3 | TGTGCCAGCAGCAAGGACAGGGGTGAGCAGTTCTTC | CASSKDRGEQFF
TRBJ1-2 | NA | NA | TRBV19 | TGTGCCAGTAGTGGCTACAAATCAGGGTCGAACTATGGCTACACCTTC | CASSGYKSGSNYGYTF
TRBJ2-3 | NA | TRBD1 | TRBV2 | TGTGCCAGCAAGACAGGGGGTTCCCCGCAGTATTTT | CASKTGGSPQYF
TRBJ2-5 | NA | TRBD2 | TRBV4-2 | TGTGCCAGCAGCCAAGATCCGGGCGGGGGGGTCGAGACCCAGTACTTC | CASSQDPGGGVETQYF
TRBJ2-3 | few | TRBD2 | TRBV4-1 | TGCGCCAGCAGCCAAGGAACTAGCGGGGGGGATTACACAGATACGCAGTATTTT | CASSQGTSGGDYTDTQYF
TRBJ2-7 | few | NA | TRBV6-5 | NA | CASSSSAGGPYEQYF
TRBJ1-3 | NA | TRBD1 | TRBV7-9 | TGTGCCAGCAGCTTACAGGGGGCCCCTGGAAACACCATATATTTT | CASSLQGAPGNTIYF
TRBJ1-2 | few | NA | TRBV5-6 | TGTGCCAGCAGCTCCGGGGAGGGTGTGAACTATGGCTACACCTTC | CASSSGEGVNYGYTF
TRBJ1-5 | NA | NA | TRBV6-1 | TGCGCCACTAGTGGGAGGTATAGCAATCAGCCCCAGCATTTT | CATSGRYSNQPQHF
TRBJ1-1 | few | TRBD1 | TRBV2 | TGTGCCAGCAGTGTACAGGGGGGGGACACTGAAGCTTTCTTT | CASSVQGGDTEAFF
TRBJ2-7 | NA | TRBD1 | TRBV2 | TGTGCCAGCAGCCCCGACAGGGGCGAGCAGTACTTC | CASSPDRGEQYF
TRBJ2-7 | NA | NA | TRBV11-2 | TGTGCCAGCAGCTTAGAACCTAGTTACGAGCAGTACTTC | CASSLEPSYEQYF
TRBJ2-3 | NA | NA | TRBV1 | TGCACCAGCAGCCAAGACCCAATGGGACAGGGACTACTAGCGGGGGGGCCAGATACGCAGTATTTT | CTSSQDPMGQGLLAGGPDTQYF
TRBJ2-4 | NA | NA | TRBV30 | TGTGCCTGGAGTGTACTGGAGTTAGGAGGCACTCAGTACTTC | CAWSVLELGGTQYF
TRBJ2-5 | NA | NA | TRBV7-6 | TGTGCCAGCAGCTTAGAGGAGAGGGCGGGAGAGACCCAGTACTTC | CASSLEERAGETQYF
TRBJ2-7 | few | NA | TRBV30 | TGTGCCTGGAGTGTACGTTCAGGGTACGAGCAGTACTTC | CAWSVRSGYEQYF
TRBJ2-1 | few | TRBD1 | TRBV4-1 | TGCGCCAGCAGCCAAGACACTATGGACAGGGCCCCACCCTACAATGAGCAGTTCTTC | CASSQDTMDRAPPYNEQFF
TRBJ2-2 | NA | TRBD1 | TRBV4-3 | TGCGCCAGCAGACAGGGGCCAAACACCGGGGAGCTGTTTTTT | CASRQGPNTGELFF
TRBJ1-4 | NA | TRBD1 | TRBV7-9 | TGTGCCAGCAGCGCGACAGGGGTTTTAGAAAAACTGTTTTTT | CASSATGVLEKLFF
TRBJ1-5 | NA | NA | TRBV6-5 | TGTGCCAGCAGTTACTCTTACAATCAGCCCCAGCATTTT | CASSYSYNQPQHF
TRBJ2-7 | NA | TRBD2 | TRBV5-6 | TGTGCCAGCAGCCCACAGGGACTAGCGGCCTACGAGCAGTACTTC | CASSPQGLAAYEQYF
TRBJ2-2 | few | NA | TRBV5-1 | TGCGCCAGCAGCTTGGCCCGAGGCACTAACACCGGGGAGCTGTTTTTT | CASSLARGTNTGELFF
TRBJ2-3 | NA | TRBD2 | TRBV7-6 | TGTGCCAGCAGCTTAGGGGCTCTAGCGGGGGGCTCCACTAGCACAGATACGCAGTATTTT | CASSLGALAGGSTSTDTQYF